A selection of T cell receptor beta chains follows, all from one sample in a study of cytomegalovirus exposure and HLA in healthy donors. Method: immunoSEQ multiplex PCR; TCRdb's copy keeps in-frame clones and lacks some. This table holds roughly 150,000 clones, 70% to 85% found once. Sequencing was performed on PBMCs. These receptors all come from a male donor in good health and CMV-seronegative. Both conserved end residues are part of each CDR3. D genes are given only for firm matches. Only some rows state a clone size, as once, few, many or a class for expanded clones.

D gene,J gene,clone size,V gene,CDR3 protein,CDR3 DNA
NA,TRBJ2-1,once,TRBV7-2,CASSSPEGGPNYNEQFF,TGTGCCAGCAGCTCCCCTGAGGGGGGGCCCAACTACAATGAGCAGTTCTTC
TRBD1,TRBJ2-1,NA,TRBV30,CAWILQGELYNEQFF,TGTGCCTGGATTCTACAGGGGGAATTGTACAATGAGCAGTTCTTC
NA,TRBJ1-1,NA,TRBV15,CATSRDGREQREAFF,TGTGCCACCAGCAGAGATGGTCGGGAACAGCGTGAAGCTTTCTTT
TRBD1,TRBJ1-3,NA,TRBV18,CATPDRTGNTIYF,TGTGCCACCCCGGACAGGACTGGAAACACCATATATTTT
NA,TRBJ1-1,few,TRBV19,CASSPDRGRTEAFF,TGTGCCAGTAGTCCAGATCGGGGTAGGACTGAAGCTTTCTTT
TRBD1,TRBJ1-2,NA,TRBV7-9,CASSPGQGYGYTF,TGTGCCAGCAGCCCGGGACAGGGGTATGGCTACACCTTC
TRBD1,TRBJ2-7,NA,TRBV7-9,CASSPWDRGYEQYF,TGTGCCAGCAGCCCCTGGGACAGGGGATACGAGCAGTACTTC
NA,TRBJ1-1,NA,TRBV6-1,CASSAGGARAFF,TGTGCCAGCAGTGCCGGGGGGGCGAGGGCTTTCTTT
NA,TRBJ2-7,NA,TRBV9,CASSAGQNPYEQYF,TGTGCCAGCAGCGCCGGACAGAACCCCTACGAGCAGTACTTC
NA,TRBJ1-1,NA,TRBV4-2,CASSHSPGDTEAFF,TGTGCCAGCAGCCATAGTCCGGGGGACACTGAAGCTTTCTTT
NA,TRBJ1-2,NA,TRBV7-8,CASSLARVNIRGYGYTF,TGTGCCAGCAGCTTAGCGAGGGTGAATATCAGGGGCTATGGCTACACCTTC
NA,TRBJ2-6,few,TRBV7-6,CASSLGGSGANVLTF,TGTGCCAGCAGCTTAGGAGGGTCTGGGGCCAACGTCCTGACTTTC